This is a list of T cell receptor beta chains from one sample in a study of blood T cells in healthy people across ages. Via MiXCR, TCRdb re-called the 5' RACE reads, giving one row per CDR3 protein. The sample holds hundreds of thousands of distinct CDR3 sequences, under 55% seen once. The sequencing sample was made of blood. The receptors derive from a man aged 55 to 70 in good health. CDR3s include the opening cysteine and the closing phenylalanine or tryptophan. The D gene is left open where the match is weak. Clone size appears in some rows only: once, few, many, or a class for an expanded clone.

clone size	V gene	D gene	J gene	CDR3 DNA	CDR3 protein
.	TRBV10-3	TRBD2	TRBJ2-3	TGTGCCATCAGTGAGTCCCAGCGGGGGAACGCAGATACGCAGTATTTT	CAISESQRGNADTQYF
.	TRBV2	.	TRBJ2-4	TGTGCCAGCAGTTCGGGGACAACCCCTCCGAGAGTCATTCAGTACTTC	CASSSGTTPPRVIQYF
.	TRBV7-8	TRBD2	TRBJ2-7	TGTGCCAGCAGCCCTAAGACTAGCGGGATGCCTTACGAGCAGTACTTC	CASSPKTSGMPYEQYF
few	TRBV20-1	TRBD1	TRBJ2-7	TGCAGTGCTACCGGGACAGGGGTGGGCTACGAGCAGTACTTC	CSATGTGVGYEQYF
.	TRBV9	.	TRBJ1-2	TGTGCCAGCGCCTCCATAAATGGCTACACCTTC	CASASINGYTF
.	TRBV5-1	.	TRBJ1-1	TGCGCCAGCAGCTCGCCAGACAGGACAAGCACTGAAGCTTTCTTT	CASSSPDRTSTEAFF
many	TRBV29-1	TRBD1	TRBJ2-7	TGCAGCGTTGAAAAAGGGGGCAGATGGCAGTACTTC	CSVEKGGRWQYF
many	TRBV7-2	TRBD1	TRBJ2-7	TGTGCCAGCAGCCCTCCGGGACAGGGTCCCTACGAGCAGTACTTC	CASSPPGQGPYEQYF
few	TRBV4-1	TRBD1	TRBJ1-2	TGCGCCAGCAGCGGGACAGAAGCCTATGGCTACACCTTC	CASSGTEAYGYTF
.	TRBV7-2	.	TRBJ1-5	TGTGCCAGCAGCTTATTAGGTAGTAGCAATCAGCCCCAGCATTTT	CASSLLGSSNQPQHF
.	TRBV28	.	TRBJ2-7	TGTGCCAGCAATCCGCGCCAGTACTACGAGCAGTACTTC	CASNPRQYYEQYF
.	TRBV2	.	TRBJ2-1	TGTGCCAGCAGTGGGCTAGCCAGGCACAATGAGCAGTTCTTC	CASSGLARHNEQFF
.	TRBV12-3/TRBV12-4	.	TRBJ2-1	TGTGCCAGCAGTTTAGTATCGGGGTACCCCAATGAGCAGTTCTTC	CASSLVSGYPNEQFF
few	TRBV7-2	.	TRBJ2-5	TGTGCCAGCAGCTCCCGACAGAAAGAGACCCAGTACTTC	CASSSRQKETQYF
.	TRBV7-2	.	TRBJ2-3	TGTGCCAGCAGTCCTAAAACTGGAGGCACAGATACGCAGTATTTT	CASSPKTGGTDTQYF
.	TRBV3-1	TRBD2	TRBJ2-4	TGTGCCAGCAGCCAACTAGGACTAGCGGGGGCCTTTCGGACCAAAAACATTCAGTACTTC	CASSQLGLAGAFRTKNIQYF
once	TRBV7-9	TRBD1	TRBJ1-4	TGTGCCAGCAGCTTGGGGGGACAGCTTGGCGAAAAACTGTTTTTT	CASSLGGQLGEKLFF
few	TRBV9	TRBD1	TRBJ2-3	TGTGCCAGCAGTCAAGGGGGCGGTGGAGATACGCAGTATTTT	CASSQGGGGDTQYF
.	TRBV27	.	TRBJ1-1	TGTGCCAGCGCATCGCCGGGTCTGAGCACTGAAGCTTTCTTT	CASASPGLSTEAFF
.	TRBV16	.	TRBJ1-6	TGTGCCAGCAGCCAATCCCGGACAGTCTATAATTCACCCCTCCACTTT	CASSQSRTVYNSPLHF
.	TRBV2	TRBD2	TRBJ2-3	TGTGCCAGCAGCCTTACGGCTAGCGGGGGCACAGATACGCAGTATTTT	CASSLTASGGTDTQYF
.	TRBV20-1	TRBD2	TRBJ2-5	TGCAGTGCTCGGAGGGGTCATGGAGCGGGGTTGCCTTCGGAGCAGTACTTC	CSARRGHGAGLPSEQYF